The 5 T cell receptor beta chains below were found in one sample sequenced in a study of graft-versus-host responses after intestinal transplantation. These TCRs' antigens remain unknown. Sequenced by immunoSEQ multiplex PCR; TCRdb stores in-frame clones only, minus some. This repertoire shows around 90,000 clones, about nine tenths found once; its top ten account for about 0.062%. The sequences come from unstimulated CD8+ T cells sorted from spleen or lymph node cells, collected before transplant. These receptor sequences come from a human donor who was the organ donor for an intestinal transplant.

The chain links TRBV27 to TRBJ2-2, with D perhaps TRBD1 (6 bases). The ends were cut back, 6 bases at V and 7 bases at J, with 12 bases in the middle. This CDR3 has 13 residues. Germline V gives CDR1 MNHEY, CDR2 SMNVEV (reference sequence). In DNA, the CDR3 is TGTGCCAGCAGGTCAGGGGCCAACGGGGAGCTGTTTTTT. Protein sequence: CASRSGANGELFF.

The chain recombines TRBV4-1 with TRBJ1-5, with 9 bases that match TRBD1. The CDR3 covers 15 residues. V lost 1 base to trimming and J lost 6 bases; unmatched junction nucleotides: 4. Germline loops: CDR1 MGHRA, CDR2 YSYEKL. Written as DNA, the CDR3 is TGCGCCAGCAGCCAAGCTAGGACAGGGGCTCAGCCCCAGCATTTT. It specifies CASSQARTGAQPQHF.

The chain recombines TRBV13 with TRBJ1-2; D uncertain. The V end was cut by 0 bases, the J end by 6 bases, with 14 bases between. CDR3 length: 15 amino acids. Germline V gives CDR1 PRHDT, CDR2 FYEKMQ (reference sequence). CDR3 loop: CASSLGDVKTDGYTF. CDR3 coding DNA: TGTGCCAGCAGCTTAGGGGATGTAAAGACTGATGGCTACACCTTC.

The chain employs TRBV5-4 and TRBJ1-1; D is unclear. CDR1 and CDR2 from the germline V gene are SGHNT and YYREEE (reference sequence). V lost 0 bases and J lost 1, with 7 bases in between. The CDR3 contains 14 residues. The CDR3 DNA follows: TGTGCCAGCAGCTTGGATGGAGCGAACACTGAAGCTTTCTTT. Its translation is CASSLDGANTEAFF.

This sequence joins TRBV12-5 and TRBJ1-2; 7 positions match TRBD1. V trimming: 0 bases; J trimming: 3 bases; junction bases outside the gene matches: 13. The CDR3 consists of 18 residues. Germline V gene sequence: CDR1 LGHNT, CDR2 FRNRAP. CDR3 coding DNA: TGTGCTAGTGGTTTGGTACTTATGGAGGGGGCTCTGGACTATGGCTACACCTTC. This sequence encodes CASGLVLMEGALDYGYTF.